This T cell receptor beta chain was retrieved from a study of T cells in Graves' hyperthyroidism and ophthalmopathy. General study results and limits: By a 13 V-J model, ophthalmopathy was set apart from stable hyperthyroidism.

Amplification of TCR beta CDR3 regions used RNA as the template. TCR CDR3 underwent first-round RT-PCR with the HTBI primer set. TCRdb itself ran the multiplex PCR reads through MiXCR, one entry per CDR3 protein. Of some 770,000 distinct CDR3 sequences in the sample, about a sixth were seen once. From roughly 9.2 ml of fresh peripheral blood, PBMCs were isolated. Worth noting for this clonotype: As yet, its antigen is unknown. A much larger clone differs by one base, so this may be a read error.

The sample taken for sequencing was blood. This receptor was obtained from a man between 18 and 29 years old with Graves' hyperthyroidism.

CDR3 sequence reads: CSASPGTGVEQYF. The CDR3 region has the DNA TGCAGTGCTAGCCCCGGGACAGGGGTCGAGCAGTACTTC. The gene calls are TRBV20-1 and TRBJ2-7, with 10 bases aligning to TRBD1. Germline CDR1 reads DFQATT; CDR2 reads SNEGSKA (reference sequence). The CDR3 sequence is 13 residues long. The V gene end was trimmed by 3 bases and the J gene end by 6 bases; junction bases not matched to a gene: 5.